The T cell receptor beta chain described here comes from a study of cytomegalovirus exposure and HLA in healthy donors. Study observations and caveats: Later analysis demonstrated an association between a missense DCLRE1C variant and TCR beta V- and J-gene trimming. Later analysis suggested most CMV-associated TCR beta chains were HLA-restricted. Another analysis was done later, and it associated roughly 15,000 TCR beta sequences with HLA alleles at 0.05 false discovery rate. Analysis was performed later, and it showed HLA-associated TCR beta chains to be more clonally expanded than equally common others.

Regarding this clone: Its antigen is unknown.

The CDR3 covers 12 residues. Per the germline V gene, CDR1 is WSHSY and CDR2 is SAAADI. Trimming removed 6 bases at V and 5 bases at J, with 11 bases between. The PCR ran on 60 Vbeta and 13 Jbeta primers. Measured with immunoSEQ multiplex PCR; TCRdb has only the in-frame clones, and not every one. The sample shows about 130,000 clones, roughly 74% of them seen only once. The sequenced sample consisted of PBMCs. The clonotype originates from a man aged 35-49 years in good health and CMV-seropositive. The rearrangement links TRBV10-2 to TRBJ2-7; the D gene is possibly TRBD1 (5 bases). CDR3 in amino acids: CASSPGRNEQYF. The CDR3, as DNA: TGCGCCAGCAGCCCAGGGCGAAACGAGCAGTACTTC.